This is a list of T cell receptor beta chains from one sample in a study of blood T cell repertoires in COVID-19. This table comes from immunoSEQ multiplex PCR, and its TCRdb copy is limited to in-frame clones, with some not included. Of 150,000 to 160,000 clones detected, approximately 80% appear once; the ten largest clones hold about 0.5%. The material sequenced was peripheral blood. The source is a man aged 55 to 69 with acute or convalescent COVID-19. The CDR3 runs from the conserved cysteine through the conserved F or W. The D gene is left open where the match is weak.

j_call | d_call | v_call | cdr3_aa
TRBJ1-1 | - | TRBV5-1 | CASRYGETMLATGLKTEAFF
TRBJ1-3 | - | TRBV5-4 | CASSRPGTGNTIYF
TRBJ2-5 | TRBD1 | TRBV5-5 | CASSSDRVETQYF
TRBJ2-5 | - | TRBV5-6 | CAVGVQGGEETQYF
TRBJ2-5 | - | TRBV11-2 | CASSLDSGIQTQYF
TRBJ1-1 | - | TRBV6-6 | CASSSLGPNTEAFF
TRBJ2-7 | TRBD2 | TRBV5-6 | CASSFASGRSLSEQYF
TRBJ1-2 | - | TRBV6-1 | CASSEPGSPYTF
TRBJ2-2 | - | TRBV7-9 | CASTTVNTGELFF
TRBJ2-2 | - | TRBV11-1 | CASSLRVTGELFF
TRBJ2-1 | TRBD2 | TRBV5-6 | CASSPTLAGVDEQFF
TRBJ2-2 | TRBD2 | TRBV19 | CASSPRGRVSTGELFF
TRBJ2-7 | - | TRBV27 | CASSKVRGGGNEQYF
TRBJ1-2 | - | TRBV7-2 | CASSSRAGTPERGYTF
TRBJ1-5 | TRBD1 | TRBV7-8 | CASSSGTAGGYSNQPQHF
TRBJ2-5 | TRBD1 | TRBV5-6 | CASSLRQGQETQYF
TRBJ1-5 | - | TRBV19 | CASSIPRRSLYSNQPQHF
TRBJ2-7 | - | TRBV5-4 | CASSFPLEDEQYF
TRBJ1-1 | - | TRBV5-1 | CASSLGGGNTEAFF
TRBJ2-4 | - | TRBV10-3 | CAISGGGLAKNIQYF
TRBJ2-1 | TRBD2 | TRBV11-2 | CASSLRGRTSGSLYNEQFF
TRBJ1-5 | TRBD1 | TRBV11-2 | CASSQGQGVIQPQHF
TRBJ1-2 | TRBD1 | TRBV5-4 | CASSAGTDSNYGYTF
TRBJ1-2 | - | TRBV5-1 | CASSLVSGLGYTF
TRBJ2-3 | - | TRBV6-2/TRBV6-3 | CASSYGYRDTQYF
TRBJ2-2 | - | TRBV6-2/TRBV6-3 | CASNPQPWPGELFF